The TCR beta chain described here comes from a study of a mutant IDH1 vaccine in newly diagnosed glioma. On the study more broadly: Treated patients comprised around 60% males and 37.5% females, mean age about 43 years. Earlier care involved radiotherapy, temozolomide, or both, and the majority received both. Study-wide findings and caveats: Seemingly, top peripheral T cell clonotype changes bore no relation to pseudoprogression.

On this clone: As yet, its antigen is unknown.

Per the germline V gene, CDR1 is SGHTA and CDR2 is FQGTGA. V was cut by 2 bases and J by 4 bases, with 10 bases left in between. The CDR3 length is 14 residues. Repertoires were generated with immunoSEQ multiplex PCR, while TCRdb's copy carries only in-frame clones and drops some. The sample records about 88,000 clones, roughly 82% being singletons. Time point indicated: baseline, week 1 (first vaccination visit). Treatment noted: pre-vaccination baseline after standard-of-care therapy. This clonotype was obtained from a man in his forties with glioma. Some clones in this sample may be carry-over from other donors' samples. Sequenced here: PBMCs, sampled from a glioma patient treated with radiotherapy, temozolomide or both. The chain links TRBV7-3 to TRBJ2-3; D unresolved. Here the CDR3 DNA reads TGTGCCAGCAGCTTAGGTTGGGGTCCAGATACGCAGTATTTT. The encoded protein is CASSLGWGPDTQYF.